What follows are 27 T cell receptor beta chains derived from one specimen sequenced in a study of early T cells in non-severe SARS-CoV-2 infection. TCRdb redid the calling of the 5' RACE reads with MiXCR, one entry per CDR3 protein. The profile shows about 100,000 distinct CDR3 sequences, approximately 12% of them singletons. The specimen was whole blood. These receptor sequences come from an adult who was a healthcare worker with PCR-confirmed SARS-CoV-2 infection or an uninfected control (not recorded which).

The chain recombines TRBV9 with TRBJ1-6, with D hard to call. Germline V gene data show CDR1 as SGDLS and CDR2 as YYNGEE. CDR3 length: 14 amino acids. V shed 1 base and J shed 10 bases, with 12 bases lying between them. CDR3 amino acids: CASSVSANGSPLHF. The CDR3 DNA reads TGTGCCAGCAGCGTATCCGCCAATGGGTCACCCCTCCACTTT.

This clonotype was seen many times. This rearrangement joins TRBV19 to TRBJ1-5; 9 bases are shared with TRBD1. The V segment lost 6 bases and the J segment 3 bases; nucleotides outside the gene matches: 3. Germline V gene sequence: CDR1 LNHDA, CDR2 SQIVND (reference sequence). This CDR3 spans 14 amino acids. The CDR3: CASSRTGVNQPQHF. DNA for the CDR3: TGTGCCAGTAGCCGGACAGGGGTCAATCAGCCCCAGCATTTT.

This clonotype was found many times. The junction departs from germline at one end; a sequencing error may be responsible. The chain links TRBV29-1 to TRBJ1-1; TRBD1 might be the D (6 bases). Germline assignment: CDR1 SQVTM and CDR2 ANQGSEA. This CDR3 has 12 amino acids. The CDR3 coding sequence is TGTAGCGATGGGGGGCGGAACACTGAAGCTTTCTTT. This codes for CSDGGRNTEAFF.

This clonotype was counted ten times or more. The V call is TRBV7-8, the J call TRBJ2-3; D is unclear. Per the germline V gene, CDR1 is SGHVS and CDR2 is FQNEAQ. The CDR3 is made up of 12 amino acids. The V and J ends lost 4 bases and 6 bases respectively, with 8 bases between them. The CDR3 sequence is CASSSVWDTQYF. The CDR3 region has the DNA TGTGCCAGCAGCTCTGTATGGGATACGCAGTATTTT.

This clonotype came up many times. CDR3 in DNA: TGTGCCAGCAGCACAGGGATTGATTTAAGAAAACTGTTTTTT. This gives the protein CASSTGIDLRKLFF. The rearrangement joins TRBV12-3 or TRBV12-4 to TRBJ1-4, with D maybe TRBD1 (6 bases). The V end was cut by 6 bases, the J end by 10 bases, with 18 bases between. This CDR3 comprises 14 residues.

This chain links TRBV29-1 with TRBJ2-7; a possible D gene is TRBD2 (6 bases). The CDR3 has 13 residues. CDR1 and CDR2 (germline): SQVTM, ANQGSEA. Deletions cut 1 base from V and 3 bases from J, with 10 bases between. CDR3 protein: CSVEVQGGYEQYF. The CDR3 region has the DNA TGCAGCGTTGAAGTCCAGGGAGGCTACGAGCAGTACTTC.

This clonotype came up a few times. The J gene is TRBJ2-1, the V gene TRBV27; a possible D gene is TRBD1 (7 bases). Germline V gene sequence: CDR1 MNHEY, CDR2 SMNVEV (reference sequence). V was trimmed by 10 bases and J by 6 bases, leaving 16 bases between them. The CDR3 is 13 amino acids. The CDR3 is CATSRDSLNEQFF. In DNA form, the CDR3 reads TGTGCCACATCGCGGGACAGCCTCAATGAGCAGTTCTTC.

A few counts support this clonotype. The rearrangement joins TRBV12-3 or TRBV12-4 to TRBJ2-1; perhaps TRBD2 as D (5 bases). CDR3 size: 14 residues. The V gene lost 6 bases and the J gene lost 7 bases, with 16 bases spanning the gap. CDR3 DNA: TGTGCCAGCAGACCAGCGGTTCCGGGTAATGAGCAGTTCTTC. Residues: CASRPAVPGNEQFF.

This clonotype was seen many times. The V gene is TRBV28, the J gene TRBJ2-7; maybe TRBD2 (6 bases). The CDR3 has 12 amino acids. Trimming removed 10 bases from V and 7 bases from J, with 17 bases in between. In germline, CDR1 is MDHEN, CDR2 SYDVKM. The CDR3 here is CATTGSTGEQYF. CDR3 bases: TGTGCCACCACCGGGAGTACGGGAGAGCAGTACTTC.

This clonotype came up many times. The chain couples TRBV12-3 or TRBV12-4 to TRBJ2-7, with 9 nucleotides matching TRBD1. With 4 bases clipped from V and 5 bases from J, the junction kept 12 bases outside the gene matches. This CDR3 comprises 16 residues. CDR3: CASSSTPGQGVHEQYF. In DNA, the CDR3 is TGTGCCAGCAGTTCGACCCCGGGACAGGGTGTGCACGAGCAGTACTTC.

This clonotype was counted ten times or more. The chain has TRBV21-1 and TRBJ2-7; TRBD2, the D gene given by the table, was not confirmed from the DNA. TRBV21-1 is a documented pseudogene. The CDR3 is 15 residues long. As DNA, the CDR3 is TGTGCCAGCAGCAAAGCCCCTAGCTGGAGTAACGAGCAGTACTTC. Translating it yields CASSKAPSWSNEQYF.

This clonotype appeared many times. The chain recombines TRBV7-6 with TRBJ2-5; TRBD2 matches at 8 bases. Germline V gene data show CDR1 as SGHVS and CDR2 as FNYEAQ. CDR3 length equals 15 residues. Trimming cost V 6 bases and J 5 bases; bases outside gene matches: 11. CDR3 DNA sequence: TGTGCCAGCAGTCCCCCGTGGGCGGGAGGCGAGACCCAGTACTTC. Translation: CASSPPWAGGETQYF.

J is TRBJ2-7 and V is TRBV28; TRBD2 matches at 9 bases. The CDR3 runs to 17 residues. J lost 3 bases, V lost 4 bases, and 13 bases had no gene match. The germline V gene has CDR1 MDHEN and CDR2 SYDVKM. The CDR3 DNA reads as TGTGCCAGCAGTTCCCGGCTAGCGGGACTGAGGGGCTACGAGCAGTACTTC. Its protein product is CASSSRLAGLRGYEQYF.

V and J are TRBV27 and TRBJ1-4; 8 bases align to TRBD1. The CDR3 runs to 14 residues. Germline lookup yields CDR1 MNHEY and CDR2 SMNVEV (reference sequence). Trimming took 5 bases from V and 10 from J; bases not matched to a gene: 9. CDR3 region: CASSRSGTGRKLFF. As DNA, the CDR3 is TGTGCCAGCAGTCGTTCCGGGACAGGACGAAAACTGTTTTTT. Full variable domain (missing parts from reference TRBV27 and TRBJ1-4): EAQVTQNPRYLITVTGKKLTVTCSQNMNHEYMSWYRQDPGLGLRQIYYSMNVEVTDKGDVPEGYKVSRKEKRNFPLILESPSPNQTSLYFCASSRSGTGRKLFFGSGTQLSVL.

The chain carries TRBV6-5 and TRBJ1-4; D perhaps matches TRBD1 (5 bases). Trimming took 6 bases from V and 8 from J, leaving 13 bases between them. Germline loops: CDR1 MNHEY, CDR2 SVGAGI. The CDR3 totals 13 residues. The chain's CDR3 is CASRGTPGEKLFF. CDR3 DNA: TGTGCCAGCAGAGGGACGCCCGGAGAAAAACTGTTTTTT.

This clonotype was observed at least ten times. The gene calls are TRBV28 and TRBJ2-1, with no clear D. CDR3 length equals 12 residues. V lost 5 bases to trimming and J lost 9 bases, with 11 bases between them. Per the germline V gene, CDR1 is MDHEN and CDR2 is SYDVKM. The CDR3 region is CASSLDGTEQFF. For the CDR3, the DNA is TGTGCCAGCAGTCTAGACGGCACTGAGCAGTTCTTC.

This clonotype was recorded a few times. CDR3 nucleotide sequence: TGTGCCAGCAGTTTTTCTAGCGGCATTCCTGAGCAGTTCTTC. Protein: CASSFSSGIPEQFF. The chain has TRBV28 and TRBJ2-1, with 7 positions matching TRBD2. V lost 3 bases to trimming and J lost 9 bases; unmatched junction nucleotides: 8. Germline V lookup: CDR1 MDHEN, CDR2 SYDVKM. The CDR3 runs to 14 residues.

The chain uses TRBV13 and TRBJ2-7; the match to TRBD1 covers 7 bases. V dropped 6 bases and J dropped 4; count of bases not matched to a gene: 9. Germline-derived CDR1 and CDR2 are PRHDT and FYEKMQ (reference sequence). This CDR3 has 14 amino acids. This CDR3 is CASRIRQGSYEQYF. In DNA form, the CDR3 reads TGTGCCAGCAGAATTCGACAGGGTTCATACGAGCAGTACTTC.

This clonotype was counted many times. The chain has TRBV12-3 or TRBV12-4 and TRBJ1-1; D uncertain. The CDR3 sequence is 14 residues long. The V and J ends lost 3 bases and 0 bases respectively, with 8 bases between them. The CDR3 sequence: CASSFLAMNTEAFF. The CDR3 region has the DNA TGTGCCAGCAGTTTCCTAGCTATGAACACTGAAGCTTTCTTT.

The chain has TRBV12-3 or TRBV12-4 and TRBJ2-1; D unclear. Deletions cut 4 bases from V and 5 bases from J, with 12 bases between. This CDR3 contains 14 residues. This CDR3 reads CASSSRLINNEQFF. CDR3 coding DNA: TGTGCCAGCAGTTCTCGACTGATCAACAATGAGCAGTTCTTC.

The gene calls are TRBV6-5 and TRBJ2-7; TRBD2 matches 7 bases. This CDR3 region has 13 residues. Trimming cost V 6 bases and J 2 bases; bases outside gene matches: 4. CDR1 is MNHEY and CDR2 is SVGAGI in the germline V gene. The CDR3 DNA reads as TGTGCCAGCAGCGCCGGGACTACCTACGAGCAGTACTTC. It encodes CASSAGTTYEQYF.

This clonotype was recorded once. A much bigger clone sits one base away, suggesting this may be a read error. This sequence joins TRBV24-1 and TRBJ2-3, with D unclear. Germline V gene lookup returns CDR1 KGHDR and CDR2 SFDVKD. Trimming pared 3 bases from V and 1 base from J, leaving 13 bases between. CDR3 length: 16 residues. The CDR3 bases are TGTGCCACCAGTGATGCAGGATCCCCGGGCACAGATACGCAGTATTTT. Translation: CATSDAGSPGTDTQYF.

This clonotype turned up a few times. The junction departs from germline at one end; a sequencing error may be responsible. This rearrangement joins TRBV12-3 or TRBV12-4 to TRBJ1-3; D is undetermined. CDR3 length: 13 amino acids. CDR3: CASSMNSENTIYF. The CDR3 DNA reads as TGTGCCAGCAGTATGAACTCTGAAAACACCATATATTTT.

This clonotype was recorded many times. V is TRBV20-1 and J is TRBJ2-5, with 10 bases lining up with TRBD2. The CDR3 runs to 15 residues. The germline V gene has CDR1 DFQATT and CDR2 SNEGSKA (reference sequence). V was clipped by 3 bases and J by 2 bases; unmatched bases: 6. The CDR3 region has the DNA TGCAGTGCTAGGCTAGCGGGAGCAGAACAAGAGACCCAGTACTTC. Its protein product is CSARLAGAEQETQYF.

This clonotype has at least ten counts. This chain uses TRBV30 with TRBJ1-1; unclear D gene. The CDR3 spans 11 residues. CDR1 and CDR2 (germline): GTSNPN, SVGIG (reference sequence). V gave up 3 bases and J gave up 5 bases, with 7 bases separating them. Here the CDR3 DNA reads TGTGCCTGGAGCTGGAGGACTGAAGCTTTCTTT. Residues: CAWSWRTEAFF.

This clonotype has only a few counts. The V and J genes are TRBV20-1 and TRBJ2-1; TRBD2 agrees at 8 bases. The V gene end was trimmed by 5 bases and the J gene end by 6 bases; junction bases not matched to a gene: 21. The CDR3 contains 18 residues. Germline V gene data show CDR1 as DFQATT and CDR2 as SNEGSKA (reference sequence). CDR3 protein: CSARNRDSRTREVNEQFF. The CDR3, as DNA: TGCAGTGCTCGGAACAGGGACTCCAGAACGCGGGAGGTCAATGAGCAGTTCTTC.

In its sample, this clonotype was seen a few times. V usage is TRBV28 and J usage is TRBJ2-7; D may correspond to TRBD1 or TRBD2 (5 bases each). Trimming took 3 bases from V and 2 from J, leaving 11 bases between them. Per the germline V gene, CDR1 is MDHEN and CDR2 is SYDVKM. The CDR3 spans 14 residues. The chain's CDR3 is CASSFRGRTYEQYF. The CDR3 DNA sequence: TGTGCCAGCAGTTTCCGGGGACGGACCTACGAGCAGTACTTC. Supplemented by reference TRBV28 and TRBJ2-7, the full variable domain reads DVKVTQSSRYLVKRTGEKVFLECVQDMDHENMFWYRQDPGLGLRLIYFSYDVKMKEKGDIPEGYSVSREKKERFSLILESASTNQTSMYLCASSFRGRTYEQYFGPGTRLTVT.